This T cell receptor beta chain is from a study of T-cell memory formation after mild COVID-19. Per the germline V gene, CDR1 is KGHDR and CDR2 is SFDVKD. Trimming pared 4 bases from V and 9 bases from J, leaving 15 bases between. The CDR3 runs to 14 residues. TCRdb itself ran the 5' RACE reads through MiXCR, one entry per CDR3 protein. The table has around 440,000 distinct CDR3 sequences, 15% to 20% seen once; the top ten hold about 12%. The V call is TRBV24-1, the J call TRBJ2-1; D possibly matches TRBD1 or TRBD2 (6 bases each). This clonotype was obtained from an adult woman who had mild COVID-19 (a few samples of this study predate the infection). Cell type and time point are not known. Material: PBMCs or a T cell subset sorted from them (not recorded which). The CDR3 reads CATSDPGASPEQFF. CDR3 nucleotide sequence: TGTGCCACCAGTGACCCGGGGGCTAGTCCTGAGCAGTTCTTC.